This is a list of T cell receptor beta chains from one sample in a study of blood T cell repertoires in COVID-19. TCRdb's table, derived via immunoSEQ multiplex PCR, lists solely in-frame clones and lacks some. Of approximately 82,000 clones detected, around four fifths appear once; the ten largest clones hold roughly 10%. The sequenced material came from peripheral blood. These receptor sequences come from a woman aged 65 to 85 with active or convalescent COVID-19. Both conserved end residues are part of each CDR3. Rows give clone size only sometimes, using once, few, many, or a class for an expanded clone.

J gene	V gene	clone size	CDR3 protein
TRBJ2-7	TRBV3-1/TRBV3-2	-	CASSHPPKTGTYEQYF
TRBJ1-2	TRBV7-9	once	CASSFPNVGGFSGYTF
TRBJ2-7	TRBV27	-	CAREQGLSYEQYF
TRBJ2-7	TRBV27	-	CASSLQGAKYEQYF
TRBJ1-4	TRBV4-3	-	CASSQTGGAVVDEKLFF
TRBJ2-7	TRBV20-1	-	CSASPGGGVEQYF
TRBJ2-3	TRBV5-1	-	CASSSPIRPGTSGDNLSADTQYF
TRBJ2-1	TRBV5-1	-	CASSRENSGEQFF
TRBJ2-2	TRBV5-1	-	CASSLGGNTGELFF
TRBJ2-7	TRBV14	-	CASSQGRGTGPYEQYF
TRBJ2-3	TRBV4-3	once	CASSQDTGLPPRTDTQYF
TRBJ2-3	TRBV9	-	CASSVAQGAYTQYF
TRBJ2-7	TRBV7-8	-	CASRGGRTYEQYF
TRBJ2-7	TRBV18	once	CASSPPLGQGHEQYF